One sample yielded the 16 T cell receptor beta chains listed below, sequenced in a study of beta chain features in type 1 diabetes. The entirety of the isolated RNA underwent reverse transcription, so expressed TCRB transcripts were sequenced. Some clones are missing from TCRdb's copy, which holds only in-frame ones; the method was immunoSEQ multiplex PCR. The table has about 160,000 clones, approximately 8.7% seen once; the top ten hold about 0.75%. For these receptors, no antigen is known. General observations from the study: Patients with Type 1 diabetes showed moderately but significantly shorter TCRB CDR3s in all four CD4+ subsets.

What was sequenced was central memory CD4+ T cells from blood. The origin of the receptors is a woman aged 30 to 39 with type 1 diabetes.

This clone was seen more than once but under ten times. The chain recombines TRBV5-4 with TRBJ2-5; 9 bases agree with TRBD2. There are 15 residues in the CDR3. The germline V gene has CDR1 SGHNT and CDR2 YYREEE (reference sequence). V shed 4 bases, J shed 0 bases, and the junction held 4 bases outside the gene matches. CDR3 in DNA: TGTGCCAGCAGCCTGACTAGCGGAGACCAAGAGACCCAGTACTTC. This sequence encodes CASSLTSGDQETQYF.

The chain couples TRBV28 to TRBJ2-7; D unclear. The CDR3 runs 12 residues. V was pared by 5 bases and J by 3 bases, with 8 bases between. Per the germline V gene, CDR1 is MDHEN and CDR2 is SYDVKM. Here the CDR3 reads CASSQNHYEQYF. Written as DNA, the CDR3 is TGTGCCAGCAGTCAGAATCACTACGAGCAGTACTTC.

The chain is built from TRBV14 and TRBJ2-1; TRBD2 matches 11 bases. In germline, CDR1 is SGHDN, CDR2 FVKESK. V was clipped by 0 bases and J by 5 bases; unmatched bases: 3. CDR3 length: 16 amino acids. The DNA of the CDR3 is TGTGCCAGCAGCCAAGACCGACTAGCGGGGAACAATGAGCAGTTCTTC. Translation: CASSQDRLAGNNEQFF.

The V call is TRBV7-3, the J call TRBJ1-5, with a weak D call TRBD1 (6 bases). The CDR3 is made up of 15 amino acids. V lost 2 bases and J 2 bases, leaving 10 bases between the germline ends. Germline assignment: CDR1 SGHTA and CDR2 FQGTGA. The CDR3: CASSLVGAGNQPQHF. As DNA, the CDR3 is TGTGCCAGCAGCTTAGTGGGGGCGGGCAATCAGCCCCAGCATTTT.

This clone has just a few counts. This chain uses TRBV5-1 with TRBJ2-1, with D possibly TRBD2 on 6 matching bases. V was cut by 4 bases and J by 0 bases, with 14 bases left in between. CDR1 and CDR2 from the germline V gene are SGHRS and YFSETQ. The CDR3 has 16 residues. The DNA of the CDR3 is TGCGCCAGCAGCCCCGGGACTGGCAGCTCCTACAATGAGCAGTTCTTC. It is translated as CASSPGTGSSYNEQFF.

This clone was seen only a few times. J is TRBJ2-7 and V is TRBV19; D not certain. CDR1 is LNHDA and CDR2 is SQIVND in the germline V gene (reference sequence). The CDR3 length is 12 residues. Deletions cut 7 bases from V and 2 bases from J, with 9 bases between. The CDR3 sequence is CASKPGTYEQYF. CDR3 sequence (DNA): TGTGCCAGTAAGCCAGGCACCTACGAGCAGTACTTC.

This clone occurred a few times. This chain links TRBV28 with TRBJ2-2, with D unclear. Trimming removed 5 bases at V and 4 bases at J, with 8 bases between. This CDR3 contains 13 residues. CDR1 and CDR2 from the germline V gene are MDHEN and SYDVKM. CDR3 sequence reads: CASSPRVTGELFF. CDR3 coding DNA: TGTGCCAGCAGTCCCCGTGTCACCGGGGAGCTGTTTTTT. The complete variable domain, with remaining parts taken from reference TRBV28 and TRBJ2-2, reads DVKVTQSSRYLVKRTGEKVFLECVQDMDHENMFWYRQDPGLGLRLIYFSYDVKMKEKGDIPEGYSVSREKKERFSLILESASTNQTSMYLCASSPRVTGELFFGEGSRLTVL.

CDR3 bases: TGTGCCGGAACTCTCGTCCCGAACACCGGGGAGCTGTTTTTT. Translation gives CAGTLVPNTGELFF. The rearrangement links TRBV5-3 to TRBJ2-2, with D uncertain. TRBV5-3 is an ORF, with its function uncertain. V was clipped by 10 bases and J by 0 bases, with 13 bases between them. The CDR3 is 14 residues long.

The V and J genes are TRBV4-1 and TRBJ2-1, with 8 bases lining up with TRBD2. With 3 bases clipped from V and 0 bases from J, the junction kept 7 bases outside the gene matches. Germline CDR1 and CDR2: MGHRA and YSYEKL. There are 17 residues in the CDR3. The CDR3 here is CASSQGTLAASYNEQFF. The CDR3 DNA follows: TGCGCCAGCAGCCAGGGTACACTAGCGGCCTCCTACAATGAGCAGTTCTTC.

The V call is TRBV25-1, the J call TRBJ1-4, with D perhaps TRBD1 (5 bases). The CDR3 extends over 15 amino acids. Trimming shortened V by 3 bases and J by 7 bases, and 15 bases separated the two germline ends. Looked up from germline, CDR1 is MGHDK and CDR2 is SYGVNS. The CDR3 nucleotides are TGTGCCAGCAGTGACGACGGCAGGGTGGGTGAAAAACTGTTTTTT. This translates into CASSDDGRVGEKLFF.

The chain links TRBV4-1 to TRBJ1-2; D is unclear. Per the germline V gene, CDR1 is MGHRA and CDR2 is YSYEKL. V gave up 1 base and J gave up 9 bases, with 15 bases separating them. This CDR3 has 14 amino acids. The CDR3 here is CASSQGAREESYTF. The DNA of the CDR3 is TGCGCCAGCAGCCAAGGCGCCCGGGAAGAAAGCTACACCTTC.

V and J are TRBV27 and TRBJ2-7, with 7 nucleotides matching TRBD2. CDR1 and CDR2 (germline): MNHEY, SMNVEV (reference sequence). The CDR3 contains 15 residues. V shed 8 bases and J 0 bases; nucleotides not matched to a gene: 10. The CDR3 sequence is CASGLPSGISYEQYF. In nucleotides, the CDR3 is TGTGCCAGCGGCCTTCCCAGCGGGATCTCCTACGAGCAGTACTTC.

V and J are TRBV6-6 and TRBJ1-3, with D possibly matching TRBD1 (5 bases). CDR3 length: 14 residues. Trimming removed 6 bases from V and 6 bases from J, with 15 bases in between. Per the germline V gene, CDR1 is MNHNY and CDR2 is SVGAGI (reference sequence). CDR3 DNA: TGTGCCAGCAGCGCGGGACTGTTCAAAAACACCATATATTTT. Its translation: CASSAGLFKNTIYF.

The CDR3, as DNA: TGTGCCAGCAGTGAAGCCACTAGCCCGACCCAGTACTTC. Translating gives CASSEATSPTQYF. The genes are TRBV6-5 and TRBJ2-5; the D gene is possibly TRBD2 (6 bases). Trimming removed 5 bases from V and 7 bases from J, with 14 bases in between. In germline, CDR1 is MNHEY, CDR2 SVGAGI. The CDR3 length is 13 residues.

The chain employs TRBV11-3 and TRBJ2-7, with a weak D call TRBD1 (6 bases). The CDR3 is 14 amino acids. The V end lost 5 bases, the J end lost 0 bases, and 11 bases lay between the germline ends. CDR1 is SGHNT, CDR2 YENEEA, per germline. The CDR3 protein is CASSEQGSSYEQYF. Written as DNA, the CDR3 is TGTGCCAGCAGCGAACAGGGTAGCTCCTACGAGCAGTACTTC.

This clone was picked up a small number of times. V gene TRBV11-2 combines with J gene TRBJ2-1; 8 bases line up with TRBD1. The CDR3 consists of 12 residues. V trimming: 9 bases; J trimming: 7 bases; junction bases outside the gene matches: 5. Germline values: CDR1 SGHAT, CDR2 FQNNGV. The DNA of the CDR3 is TGTGCCAGTGGCAGGGGGCGGAATGAGCAGTTCTTC. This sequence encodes CASGRGRNEQFF.